The clone carrying this T cell receptor beta chain was picked up one time. This CDR3 spans 13 amino acids. CDR1 is SGHAT and CDR2 is FQNNGV in the germline V gene. The germline V and J ends were trimmed by 6 bases and 7 bases, with 15 bases remaining between them. The sample belongs to a study of blood T cell repertoires in COVID-19. For the study at large: Material from acute and convalescent COVID-19 was sourced from the United States, Italy and Spain. T cells, B-cell-depleted T cells, or PBMCs provided the cDNA or gDNA that served as material.

In the authors' workflow: Nucleated cell counts were estimated from reference gene primer amplification. Here immunoSEQ multiplex PCR was the method, and the copy in TCRdb shows in-frame clones only, minus some. D and trimming were read from the DNA, whereas the V and J calls and clone size are those reported in that table. Of over 100,000 clones listed, about 80% are singletons. Input material: peripheral blood. The chain employs TRBV11-2 and TRBJ1-1, with D hard to call. This TCR came from a man aged 55 to 69 with active or convalescent COVID-19. The CDR3 region is CASRSPPEGEAFF. The CDR3 DNA is TGTGCCAGCAGAAGCCCTCCGGAGGGTGAAGCTTTCTTT.